A single sample is the source of the 8 T cell receptor beta chains below, sequenced in a study of shared clonotypes between healthy human individuals. Clones were read by immunoSEQ multiplex PCR, and TCRdb kept only the in-frame ones, dropping some. The profile shows some 2,500,000 clones, approximately 90% of them singletons. Sample: naive CD4+ T cells from PBMCs. This sample's subset: CD45RA+ positively selected. These receptors all come from a man aged 18 to 30 in good health. Some clones in this sample may be carry-over from other donors' samples.

This clone was counted a single time. The V gene is TRBV7-2, the J gene TRBJ2-5; D is possibly TRBD1 or TRBD2 (5 bases each). The germline gives CDR1 SGHTA, CDR2 FQGNSA. The CDR3 totals 15 residues. Trimming left V 7 bases short and J 5 bases short, with 20 bases between. For the CDR3, the DNA is TGTGCCAGCATAGGGAGAGGGCGGTGGGGGGAGACCCAGTACTTC. It encodes CASIGRGRWGETQYF. Complete variable domain (other parts from reference TRBV7-2 and TRBJ2-5): GAGVSQSPSNKVTEKGKDVELRCDPISGHTALYWYRQSLGQGLEFLIYFQGNSAPDKSGLPSDRFSAERTGGSVSTLTIQRTQQEDSAVYLCASIGRGRWGETQYFGPGTRLLVL.

This chain connects TRBV27 to TRBJ2-1; 8 bases agree with TRBD2. The CDR3 consists of 14 residues. The junction had 5 bases not matched to a gene; V was cut back by 4 bases and J by 6 bases. Per the germline V gene, CDR1 is MNHEY and CDR2 is SMNVEV (reference sequence). CDR3 sequence reads: CASSSSGRSNEQFF. CDR3 bases: TGTGCCAGCAGTTCAAGCGGGAGATCCAATGAGCAGTTCTTC.

The V call is TRBV5-1, the J call TRBJ2-1, with D possibly matching TRBD1 (5 bases). The CDR3 contains 14 residues. The ends were cut back, 6 bases at V and 7 bases at J, with 17 bases in the middle. Germline CDR1 is SGHRS and CDR2 is YFSETQ. Written as DNA, the CDR3 is TGCGCCAGCACCCCAAGGGGCCGGACGAATGAGCAGTTCTTC. Protein sequence: CASTPRGRTNEQFF.

This clone was seen just once. Other nucleotide sequences from this sample produce the same CDR3. The rearrangement uses TRBV28 and TRBJ2-7; 7 nucleotides agree with TRBD1. The ends lost 6 bases at V and 2 bases at J; junction bases unmatched: 7. This CDR3 region has 14 residues. In germline, CDR1 is MDHEN, CDR2 SYDVKM. The CDR3 protein is CASSLRDRAYEQYF. The DNA of the CDR3 is TGTGCCAGCAGCCTCCGGGACAGAGCCTACGAGCAGTACTTC.

The chain employs TRBV29-1 and TRBJ1-2; D gene uncertain. Trimming removed 1 base at V and 7 bases at J, with 13 bases between. The length of the CDR3 is 13 residues. Looked up from germline, CDR1 is SQVTM and CDR2 is ANQGSEA. The DNA of the CDR3 is TGCAGCGTTGAAGGGACGGCCCGTGGTGGCTACACCTTC. As protein: CSVEGTARGGYTF.

The DNA of the CDR3 is TGTGCCAGCAGCCCTGGGGCACGACAAGAGACCCAGTACTTC. Translated: CASSPGARQETQYF. The rearrangement uses TRBV6-5 and TRBJ2-5; possibly TRBD1 for D (5 bases). The V end was cut by 6 bases, the J end by 2 bases, with 13 bases between. The CDR3 is 14 amino acids. The germline CDR1 and CDR2 sequences are MNHEY and SVGAGI.

This chain connects TRBV5-1 to TRBJ2-1, with TRBD1 matching 7 bases. This CDR3 contains 16 residues. V dropped 6 bases and J dropped 0; count of bases not matched to a gene: 9. Germline assignment: CDR1 SGHRS and CDR2 YFSETQ. CDR3: CASKKTGQGSYNEQFF. CDR3 nucleotide sequence: TGCGCCAGCAAAAAGACAGGGCAGGGCTCCTACAATGAGCAGTTCTTC.

The gene calls are TRBV28 and TRBJ1-4; D is perhaps TRBD1 (6 bases). The CDR3 is made up of 14 amino acids. Germline-derived CDR1 and CDR2 are MDHEN and SYDVKM. V was pared by 6 bases and J by 5 bases, with 13 bases between. CDR3 DNA sequence: TGTGCCAGCAGGGTGGGAGGGGGAAATGAAAAACTGTTTTTT. This sequence encodes CASRVGGGNEKLFF.